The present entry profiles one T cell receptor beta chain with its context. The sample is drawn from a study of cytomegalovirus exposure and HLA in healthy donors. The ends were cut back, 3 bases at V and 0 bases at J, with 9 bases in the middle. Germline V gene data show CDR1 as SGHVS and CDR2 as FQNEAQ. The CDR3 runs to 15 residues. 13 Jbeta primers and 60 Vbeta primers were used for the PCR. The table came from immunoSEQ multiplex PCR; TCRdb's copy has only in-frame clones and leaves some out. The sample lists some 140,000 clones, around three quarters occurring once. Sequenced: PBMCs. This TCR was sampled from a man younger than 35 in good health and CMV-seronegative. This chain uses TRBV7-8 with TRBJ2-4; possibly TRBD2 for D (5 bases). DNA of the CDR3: TGTGCCAGCAGCTTGGCCGGGATAGCCAAAAACATTCAGTACTTC. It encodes CASSLAGIAKNIQYF.